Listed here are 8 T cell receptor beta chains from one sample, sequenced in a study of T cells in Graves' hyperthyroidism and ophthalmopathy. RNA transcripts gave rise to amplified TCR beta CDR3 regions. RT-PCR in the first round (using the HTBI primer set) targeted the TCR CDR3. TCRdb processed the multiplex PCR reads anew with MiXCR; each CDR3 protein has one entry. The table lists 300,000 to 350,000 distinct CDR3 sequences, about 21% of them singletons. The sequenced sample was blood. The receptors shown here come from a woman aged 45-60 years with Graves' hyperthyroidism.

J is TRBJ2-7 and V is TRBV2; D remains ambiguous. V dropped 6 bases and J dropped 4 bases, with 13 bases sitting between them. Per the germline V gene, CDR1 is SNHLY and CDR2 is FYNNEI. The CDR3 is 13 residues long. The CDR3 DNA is TGTGCCAGCAGCGCCCTCAGATCTTACGAGCAGTACTTC. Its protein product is CASSALRSYEQYF.

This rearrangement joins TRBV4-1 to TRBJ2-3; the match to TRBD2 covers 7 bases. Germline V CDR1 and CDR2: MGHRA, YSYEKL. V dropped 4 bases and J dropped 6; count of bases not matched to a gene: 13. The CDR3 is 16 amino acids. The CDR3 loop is CASSPLGRAGRDTQYF. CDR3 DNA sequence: TGCGCCAGCAGCCCCTTGGGGAGGGCGGGTAGGGATACGCAGTATTTT.

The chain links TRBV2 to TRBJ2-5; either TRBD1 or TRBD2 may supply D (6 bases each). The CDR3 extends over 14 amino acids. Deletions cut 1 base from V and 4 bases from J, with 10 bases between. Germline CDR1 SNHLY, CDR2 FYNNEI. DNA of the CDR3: TGTGCCAGCAGTGAAGGGGGGGCGCGAGAGACCCAGTACTTC. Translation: CASSEGGARETQYF.

CDR3 coding DNA: TGTGCCGTGGGGATGCCCTTCGGGACCCAGTACTTC. As protein: CAVGMPFGTQYF. This rearrangement joins TRBV19 to TRBJ2-5, with unresolved D. Germline V gene sequence: CDR1 LNHDA, CDR2 SQIVND (reference sequence). The CDR3 runs to 12 residues. Between the trimmed V and J ends, which lost 11 bases and 7 bases, there was a span of 17 bases.

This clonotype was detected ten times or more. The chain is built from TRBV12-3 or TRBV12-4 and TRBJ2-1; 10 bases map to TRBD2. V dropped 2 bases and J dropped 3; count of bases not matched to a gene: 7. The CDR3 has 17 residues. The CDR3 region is CASSLTRTSGNYNEQFF. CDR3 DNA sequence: TGTGCCAGCAGTTTAACCCGGACTAGCGGAAACTACAATGAGCAGTTCTTC.

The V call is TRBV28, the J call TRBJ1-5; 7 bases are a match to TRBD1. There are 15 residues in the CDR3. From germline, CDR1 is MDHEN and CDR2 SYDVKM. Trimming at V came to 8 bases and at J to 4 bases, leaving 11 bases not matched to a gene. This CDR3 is CASSSDRAKNQPQHF. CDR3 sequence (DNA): TGTGCCAGCTCCTCTGACAGGGCCAAAAATCAGCCCCAGCATTTT.

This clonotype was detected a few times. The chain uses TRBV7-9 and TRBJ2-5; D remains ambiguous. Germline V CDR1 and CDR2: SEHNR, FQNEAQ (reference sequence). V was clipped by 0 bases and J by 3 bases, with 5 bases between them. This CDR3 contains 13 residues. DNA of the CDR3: TGTGCCAGCAGCTTAGCCCAGGAAGAGACCCAGTACTTC. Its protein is CASSLAQEETQYF.

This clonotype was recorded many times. CDR3: CASSPPAPTGNTEAFF. CDR3 bases: TGTGCCAGTAGCCCCCCGGCCCCGACGGGGAACACTGAAGCTTTCTTT. The genes are TRBV19 and TRBJ1-1, with D hard to call. Trimming cost V 6 bases and J 1 base, with 18 bases left between them. The CDR3 is 16 amino acids. From germline, CDR1 is LNHDA and CDR2 SQIVND (reference sequence).